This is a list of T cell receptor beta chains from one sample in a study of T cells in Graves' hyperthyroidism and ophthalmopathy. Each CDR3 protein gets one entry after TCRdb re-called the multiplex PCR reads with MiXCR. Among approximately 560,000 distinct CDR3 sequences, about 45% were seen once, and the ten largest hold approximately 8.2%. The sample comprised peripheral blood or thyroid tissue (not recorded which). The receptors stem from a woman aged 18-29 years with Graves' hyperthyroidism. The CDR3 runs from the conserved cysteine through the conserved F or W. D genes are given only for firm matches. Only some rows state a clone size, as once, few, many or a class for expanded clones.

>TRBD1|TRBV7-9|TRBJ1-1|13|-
TGTGCCAGCAGCTTGGGGGACAGGCTCGAAGCTTTCTTT
CASSLGDRLEAFF
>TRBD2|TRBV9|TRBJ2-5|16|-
TGTGCCAGCAGCTCGGGGACTAGCGGGATTCAAGAGACCCAGTACTTC
CASSSGTSGIQETQYF
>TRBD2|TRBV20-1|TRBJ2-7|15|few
TGCAGTGCTAGAGGGTTCCCTAGCGGACCACTTCAGCAGTACTTC
CSARGFPSGPLQQYF
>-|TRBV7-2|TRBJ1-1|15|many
TGTGCCAGCAGCTTAGTGGCAGCAGTGAACACTGAAGCTTTCTTT
CASSLVAAVNTEAFF
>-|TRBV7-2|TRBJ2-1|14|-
TGTGCCAGCAGCTTAAACGCTAGATCTGGTGAGCAGTTCTTC
CASSLNARSGEQFF
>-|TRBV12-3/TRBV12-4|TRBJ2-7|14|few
TGTGCCAGCAGCACCCGGACAGCGTCCTACGAGCAGTACTTC
CASSTRTASYEQYF
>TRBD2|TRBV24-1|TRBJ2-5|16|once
TGTGCCACCAGTGGTGAGACTAGCAGATACCAAGAGACCCAGTACTTC
CATSGETSRYQETQYF
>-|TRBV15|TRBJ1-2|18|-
TGTGCCACCAGCAGCCCCAATATGAAGACAGGCCAACTTTGGGGCTACACCTTC
CATSSPNMKTGQLWGYTF
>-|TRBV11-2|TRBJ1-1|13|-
TGTGCCAGCTCCATGGGGGTCGGCACTGAAGCCTTCTTT
CASSMGVGTEAFF
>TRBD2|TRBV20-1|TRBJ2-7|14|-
TGCAGTGCTAGAGATAGCGGGGTCTCCTACGAGCAGTACTTC
CSARDSGVSYEQYF
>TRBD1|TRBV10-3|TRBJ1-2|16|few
TGTGCCATCACCGGGGACAGGGGGAGTAAGGACTATGGCTACACCTTC
CAITGDRGSKDYGYTF
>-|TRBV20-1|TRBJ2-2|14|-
TGCAGTGCATATGGCCTGCCGAACACCGGGGAGCTGTTTTTT
CSAYGLPNTGELFF
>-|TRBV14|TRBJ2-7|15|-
TGTGCCAGCAGCCAACCCGGCACAGGTCACTACGAGCAGTACTTC
CASSQPGTGHYEQYF
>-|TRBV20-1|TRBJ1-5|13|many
TGCAGTGCTAGGGTGCTAAGGAATCAGCCCCAGCATTTT
CSARVLRNQPQHF
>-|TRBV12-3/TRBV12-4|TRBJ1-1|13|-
TGTGCCAGCAGTTACTTTTGGGGCTCTGAAGCTTTCTTT
CASSYFWGSEAFF
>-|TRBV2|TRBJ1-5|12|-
TGTGCCAGCAGTGAAGCGGCTCAGCCCCAGCATTTT
CASSEAAQPQHF
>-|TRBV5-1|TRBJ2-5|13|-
TGCGCCAGCAGCTTGAGAGGGGAAGGGACCCAGTACTTC
CASSLRGEGTQYF
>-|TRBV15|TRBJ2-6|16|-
TGTGCCACCAGCAAAAGACAGGAAACTGGGGCCAACGTCCTGACTTTC
CATSKRQETGANVLTF
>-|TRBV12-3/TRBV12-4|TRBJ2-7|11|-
TGTGCCGGCAGTTTTCTCCACGAGCAGTACTTC
CAGSFLHEQYF
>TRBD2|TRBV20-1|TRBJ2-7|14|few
TGCAGTGCTAGACCCCTTCTAGCGGGGTACGAGCAGTACTTC
CSARPLLAGYEQYF
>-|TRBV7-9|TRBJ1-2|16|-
TGTGCCAGCAGCTCATTGGTGGGGCTTTTTACCTATGGCTACACCTTC
CASSSLVGLFTYGYTF
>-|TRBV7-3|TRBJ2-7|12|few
TGTGCCAGCAGACAGGGAACGGGCGAGCAGTACTTC
CASRQGTGEQYF
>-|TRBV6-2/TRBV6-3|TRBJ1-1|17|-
TGTGCCAGCAGTTACTCGCGACAGAGGGTTCTGAACACTGAAGCTTTCTTT
CASSYSRQRVLNTEAFF